The 32 T cell receptor beta chains reported below all come from one sample, sequenced in a study of T cell repertoires in aging, cancer and after chemotherapy. TRB rearrangements spanning V, D and J were amplified using mixed TRB-A/B primers. TCRdb re-derived calls from the multiplex PCR reads in MiXCR, one entry per CDR3 protein. In the table there are over 2,000 distinct CDR3 sequences, roughly three fifths of which are singletons. Peripheral blood genomic DNA, not sorted cells or RNA, was the template. Sequences were obtained from blood. Receptors originate from a human donor with a blood cancer.

This clonotype came up a few times. The CDR3 nucleotides are TGCAGCGTCGGGGGGGGAGGAGGGGCGTACGAGCAGTACTTC. Translated, it gives CSVGGGGGAYEQYF. The rearrangement uses TRBV29-1 and TRBJ2-7; 8 bases map to TRBD2. Germline CDR1 and CDR2: SQVTM and ANQGSEA. This CDR3 has 14 residues. The ends lost 6 bases at V and 4 bases at J; junction bases unmatched: 11.

The chain links TRBV6-5 to TRBJ2-6; D is uncertain. Germline CDR1 and CDR2: MNHEY and SVGAGI. Trimming took off 5 bases at V and 1 base at J, with 9 bases between the two ends. This CDR3 has 15 residues. The CDR3 DNA reads TGTGCCAGCAGTCGACTTGATTCTGGGGCCAACGTCCTGACTTTC. The encoded protein is CASSRLDSGANVLTF.

The gene calls are TRBV30 and TRBJ2-7, with 7 bases aligning to TRBD1. The CDR3 covers 14 residues. The germline V gene has CDR1 GTSNPN and CDR2 SVGIG (reference sequence). The junction had 13 bases not matched to a gene; V was cut back by 4 bases and J by 7 bases. CDR3 loop: CAWTPTGVPWEQYF. CDR3 nucleotides: TGTGCCTGGACGCCCACAGGGGTCCCATGGGAGCAGTACTTC. The whole variable domain, filled in from reference TRBV30 and TRBJ2-7, reads SQTIHQWPATLVQPVGSPLSLECTVEGTSNPNLYWYRQAAGRGLQLLFYSVGIGQISSEVPQNLSASRPQDRQFILSSKKLLLSDSGFYLCAWTPTGVPWEQYFGPGTRLTVT.

The V call is TRBV27, the J call TRBJ2-3; D remains unclear. The CDR3 has 14 residues. Germline V CDR1 and CDR2: MNHEY, SMNVEV (reference sequence). Trimming shortened V by 6 bases and J by 2 bases, and 12 bases separated the two germline ends. The CDR3 sequence is CASSDFFITDTQYF. CDR3 DNA: TGTGCCAGCAGCGACTTCTTCATCACAGATACGCAGTATTTT.

The chain has TRBV5-6 and TRBJ2-7; D gene unclear. The V gene lost 0 bases and the J gene lost 6 bases, with 16 bases spanning the gap. The CDR3 spans 15 residues. Germline CDR1 reads SGHDT; CDR2 reads YYEEEE. CDR3 sequence (DNA): TGTGCCAGCAGCTTGGGAATGGGGTCCAGCTCCGAGCAGTACTTC. Protein product: CASSLGMGSSSEQYF.

The table lists this clonotype with a few counts. The chain uses TRBV7-6 and TRBJ2-1; no definite D call. Germline V gene data show CDR1 as SGHVS and CDR2 as FNYEAQ. CDR3 length: 15 amino acids. V shed 9 bases and J shed 0 bases, with 15 bases lying between them. The DNA of the CDR3 is TGTGCCAGTGGAATTAGCTCTAGCTCCTACAATGAGCAGTTCTTC. The encoded protein is CASGISSSSYNEQFF.

The chain is built from TRBV30 and TRBJ1-1; weak D call: TRBD1 (5 bases). Trimming took 2 bases from V and 4 from J, leaving 11 bases between them. Germline V gives CDR1 GTSNPN, CDR2 SVGIG (reference sequence). The CDR3 is 13 residues long. CDR3 bases: TGTGCCTGGAGTACCGGGGGATTCACTGAAGCTTTCTTT. It specifies CAWSTGGFTEAFF.

The V and J genes are TRBV6-5 and TRBJ1-4, with D unresolved. V gave up 8 bases and J gave up 8 bases, with 15 bases separating them. Germline V gene sequence: CDR1 MNHEY, CDR2 SVGAGI. There are 13 residues in the CDR3. DNA for the CDR3: TGTGCCAGCGCGGCCCCTGGAATGGAAAAACTGTTTTTT. This codes for CASAAPGMEKLFF.

This clonotype is labeled as medium-sized. V gene TRBV29-1 combines with J gene TRBJ2-5; 8 nucleotides align to TRBD1. Losses at the gene ends were 4 bases for V and 5 bases for J; bases not matched to a gene: 6. CDR1 is SQVTM, CDR2 ANQGSEA, per germline. The CDR3 loop spans 13 amino acids. CDR3 amino acids: CSVGGTGGETQYF. The DNA for the CDR3 is TGCAGCGTTGGTGGGACAGGCGGGGAGACCCAGTACTTC.

V usage is TRBV27 and J usage is TRBJ2-1, with 8 bases lining up with TRBD1. The CDR3 is 14 residues long. Per germline, CDR1 MNHEY and CDR2 SMNVEV (reference sequence). V lost 5 bases, J lost 7 bases, and 7 bases stayed unmatched. The CDR3 nucleotides are TGTGCCAGCAGTCCCCGGACAGGGCAGAATGAGCAGTTCTTC. Its translation: CASSPRTGQNEQFF.

The genes are TRBV5-6 and TRBJ2-1, with 8 bases matching TRBD1. The CDR3 sequence is 15 residues long. Germline assignment: CDR1 SGHDT and CDR2 YYEEEE. The V gene end was trimmed by 1 base and the J gene end by 4 bases; junction bases not matched to a gene: 4. The CDR3 DNA sequence: TGTGCCAGCAGCTTGAGCGGACAGGGTTACAATGAGCAGTTCTTC. It is translated as CASSLSGQGYNEQFF.

This chain connects TRBV6-5 to TRBJ2-2; D may be TRBD2 (7 bases). Trimming removed 1 base at V and 6 bases at J, with 15 bases between. The CDR3 totals 16 residues. Germline V gene lookup returns CDR1 MNHEY and CDR2 SVGAGI. The CDR3 coding sequence is TGTGCCAGCAGTTACTTAGGGGGAGGGCCCGCCGGGGAGCTGTTTTTT. As protein: CASSYLGGGPAGELFF.

The chain links TRBV30 to TRBJ1-2; TRBD1 aligns across 7 bases. CDR3 length: 15 amino acids. After removal of 7 bases from V and 5 bases from J, the junction contained 16 bases not matched to a gene. Germline CDR1 and CDR2: GTSNPN and SVGIG (reference sequence). CDR3 protein: CASQRGQILGYGYTF. The CDR3 nucleotides are TGTGCCTCCCAAAGGGGGCAGATCTTGGGGTATGGCTACACCTTC.

The V and J genes are TRBV6-5 and TRBJ2-7, with a possible D match to TRBD2 (6 bases). Germline V lookup: CDR1 MNHEY, CDR2 SVGAGI. The CDR3 has 14 residues. V was cut by 0 bases and J by 7 bases, with 13 bases left in between. DNA for the CDR3: TGTGCCAGCAGTTACTCGTCGGGAGATAGGGAGCAGTACTTC. Protein product: CASSYSSGDREQYF.

In this sample, this clonotype is hyperexpanded. The chain links TRBV30 to TRBJ2-1, with D possibly TRBD2 on 5 matching bases. Germline CDR1 is GTSNPN and CDR2 is SVGIG (reference sequence). The ends were cut back, 2 bases at V and 7 bases at J, with 9 bases in the middle. The CDR3 extends over 12 amino acids. CDR3 DNA sequence: TGTGCCTGGAGTCGTAGCGAGAATGAGCAGTTCTTC. It yields the protein CAWSRSENEQFF.

This rearrangement joins TRBV7-2 to TRBJ1-4; no clear D. Germline CDR1 SGHTA, CDR2 FQGNSA. The CDR3 sequence is 15 residues long. The germline V and J ends were trimmed by 4 bases and 3 bases, with 12 bases remaining between them. CDR3 sequence (DNA): TGTGCCAGCAGCTCCAACAACAACGCTAATGAAAAACTGTTTTTT. Protein product: CASSSNNNANEKLFF.

The table lists this clonotype with a count of one. The rearrangement uses TRBV30 and TRBJ2-4; 11 bases are a match to TRBD1. With V trimmed by 1 base and J by 9 bases, 5 bases remained unmatched. The CDR3 length is 14 residues. Germline CDR1 and CDR2: GTSNPN and SVGIG (reference sequence). CDR3 sequence (DNA): TGTGCCTGGAGTGCGGGGACAGGGGGGACCATTCAGTACTTC. Its protein product is CAWSAGTGGTIQYF. The variable domain in full, completed from reference TRBV30 and TRBJ2-4, reads SQTIHQWPATLVQPVGSPLSLECTVEGTSNPNLYWYRQAAGRGLQLLFYSVGIGQISSEVPQNLSASRPQDRQFILSSKKLLLSDSGFYLCAWSAGTGGTIQYFGAGTRLSVL.

Comment on this clonotype: At one end the junction does not follow the germline gene, possibly because of a read error. This chain joins TRBV29-1 and TRBJ2-7, with no clear D. The CDR3 totals 12 residues. Germline-derived CDR1 and CDR2 are SQVTM and ANQGSEA. The CDR3 spells CSVEDGSYKQYF. CDR3 DNA sequence: TGCAGCGTTGAGGACGGTTCCTACAAGCAGTACTTC.

This clonotype was counted only a few times. The gene calls are TRBV6-5 and TRBJ2-1; maybe TRBD2 (6 bases). Germline V lookup: CDR1 MNHEY, CDR2 SVGAGI. This CDR3 contains 15 residues. The V and J ends lost 5 bases and 6 bases respectively, with 17 bases between them. CDR3: CASSLSRVGGNEQFF. For the CDR3, the DNA is TGTGCCAGCAGTCTCTCTCGTGTGGGGGGCAATGAGCAGTTCTTC.

This chain joins TRBV30 and TRBJ1-2; no firm D call. Per the germline V gene, CDR1 is GTSNPN and CDR2 is SVGIG (reference sequence). V dropped 0 bases and J dropped 8 bases, with 10 bases sitting between them. CDR3 length: 12 amino acids. The CDR3 DNA sequence: TGTGCCTGGAGTGTCGGACCTTTGGGCTACACCTTC. As protein: CAWSVGPLGYTF.

A single count supports this clonotype. The chain couples TRBV7-2 to TRBJ1-2; the match to TRBD1 covers 9 bases. The germline CDR1 and CDR2 sequences are SGHTA and FQGNSA. V lost 0 bases and J lost 3; bases outside the gene matches: 2. The CDR3 runs to 15 residues. CDR3 in amino acids: CASSLAWTGDYGYTF. DNA for the CDR3: TGTGCCAGCAGCTTAGCTTGGACAGGGGACTATGGCTACACCTTC.

The chain is built from TRBV5-6 and TRBJ2-7, with 7 bases identical to TRBD1. Losses at the gene ends were 3 bases for V and 5 bases for J; bases not matched to a gene: 11. Per germline, CDR1 SGHDT and CDR2 YYEEEE. This CDR3 is built from 15 residues. This chain's CDR3 is CASSSTGAQIDEQYF. In DNA, the CDR3 is TGTGCCAGCAGCTCAACAGGGGCCCAAATTGACGAGCAGTACTTC.

The genes are TRBV15 and TRBJ2-1; weak D call: TRBD2 (7 bases). CDR1 is LNHNV, CDR2 YYDKDF, per germline (reference sequence). The CDR3 consists of 15 residues. V was pared by 5 bases and J by 6 bases, with 17 bases between. This CDR3 reads CATSSRGGGSNEQFF. DNA of the CDR3: TGTGCCACCAGCTCGAGGGGAGGGGGGTCCAATGAGCAGTTCTTC.

This clonotype was seen more than once but under ten times. The chain combines TRBV11-3 with TRBJ2-1; TRBD1 is a possible D gene (5 bases). CDR1 SGHNT and CDR2 YENEEA come from the germline V gene. The CDR3 loop spans 13 amino acids. Trimming took 3 bases from V and 10 from J, leaving 13 bases between them. CDR3 sequence: CASSFNRMGEQFF. The CDR3 nucleotides are TGTGCCAGCAGCTTTAACAGGATGGGCGAGCAGTTCTTC.

With regard to this clonotype: A read error may be the cause here, since a much bigger clone is one base away. This chain joins TRBV29-1 and TRBJ2-1; no firm D call. This CDR3 has 13 residues. The germline CDR1 and CDR2 sequences are SQVTM and ANQGSEA. V was clipped by 5 bases and J by 4 bases, with 12 bases between them. The CDR3 nucleotides read TGCAGCGTTCGGACCGGAGTATACAATGAGCAGTTCTTC. Translation: CSVRTGVYNEQFF.

There are a few counts of this clonotype. This rearrangement joins TRBV29-1 to TRBJ2-2, with 7 nucleotides matching TRBD1. V was clipped by 5 bases and J by 3 bases; unmatched bases: 9. The CDR3 has 15 amino acids. Germline V gene sequence: CDR1 SQVTM, CDR2 ANQGSEA. The CDR3 DNA is TGCAGCGTTAAAAGTCCCGGGACAGACACCGGGGAGCTGTTTTTT. It translates to CSVKSPGTDTGELFF.

In this sample, this clonotype turned up a few times. The chain carries TRBV6-1 and TRBJ2-7; a possible D gene is TRBD2 (6 bases). The germline V gene has CDR1 MNHNS and CDR2 SASEGT. The CDR3 contains 14 residues. Trimming took off 4 bases at V and 1 base at J, with 11 bases between the two ends. The CDR3 nucleotides are TGTGCCAGCAGTGGATTGCGGGATTCCTACGAGCAGTACTTC. Its protein is CASSGLRDSYEQYF.

The rearrangement links TRBV29-1 to TRBJ1-2; D is ambiguous. Trimming left V 7 bases short and J 3 bases short, with 15 bases between. Germline values: CDR1 SQVTM, CDR2 ANQGSEA. CDR3 length equals 13 residues. CDR3: CSALATRYYGYTF. In nucleotides, the CDR3 is TGCAGCGCACTGGCGACAAGGTACTATGGCTACACCTTC.

CDR3 in amino acids: CASRNRGGADTQYF. In DNA form, the CDR3 reads TGTGCCAGTAGGAACCGGGGGGGGGCAGATACGCAGTATTTT. This chain links TRBV19 with TRBJ2-3, with 8 nucleotides matching TRBD2. The CDR3 sequence is 14 residues long. V lost 6 bases to trimming and J lost 4 bases; unmatched junction nucleotides: 6. The V gene's germline CDR1 is LNHDA and CDR2 SQIVND (reference sequence).

Concerning this clonotype: Given the absence of the conserved phenylalanine or tryptophan at the CDR3 end, a read error is likely. No DNA is shown, since the ends of the CDR3 on it are uncertain; the CDR3 is the one TCRdb lists. The rearrangement links TRBV6-5 to TRBJ1-3. 9 amino acids form the CDR3, both terminal residues included. Germline-derived CDR1 and CDR2 are MNHEY and SVGAGI. Here the CDR3 reads CASDQRRLA.

This clonotype occurred a few times. DNA for the CDR3: TGTGCCAGCAGTTACCTCGCAGGGGCCTATGGCTACACCTTC. It codes for CASSYLAGAYGYTF. This sequence joins TRBV6-5 and TRBJ1-2; possibly TRBD1 for D (6 bases). Germline CDR1 reads MNHEY; CDR2 reads SVGAGI. This CDR3 contains 14 residues. V lost 2 bases and J lost 4, with 11 bases in between.

This clonotype was picked up a small number of times. This chain uses TRBV30 with TRBJ2-7; D is perhaps TRBD1 (5 bases). The CDR3 spans 12 residues. Germline V gene data show CDR1 as GTSNPN and CDR2 as SVGIG (reference sequence). Trimming took off 4 bases at V and 3 bases at J, with 10 bases between the two ends. DNA for the CDR3: TGTGCCTGGACTACAGGTCACTACGAGCAGTACTTC. Residues: CAWTTGHYEQYF.